The 6 T cell receptor beta chains in this list originate from one sample, sequenced in a study of blood T cell repertoires in COVID-19. Only in-frame clones appear in the TCRdb table, and some are missing; sequencing was by immunoSEQ multiplex PCR. This sample yields hundreds of thousands of clones, of which around 86% are seen a single time; 1.4% to 1.5% belongs to the top ten. The sequenced sample was peripheral blood. These TCRs come from a woman in her twenties or thirties with active or convalescent COVID-19.

This chain links TRBV27 with TRBJ2-2; 9 bases match TRBD2. This CDR3 has 15 amino acids. J gave up 6 bases and V 5 bases, and 7 bases lay outside the gene matches. Looked up from germline, CDR1 is MNHEY and CDR2 is SMNVEV (reference sequence). The CDR3 region is CASSQFSGSPGELFF. The CDR3 DNA reads as TGTGCCAGCAGTCAGTTTAGCGGGAGCCCCGGGGAGCTGTTTTTT.

This clone occurred once. The V gene is TRBV10-1, the J gene TRBJ1-1; TRBD1 aligns across 7 bases. V dropped 8 bases and J dropped 7; count of bases not matched to a gene: 7. The CDR3 is made up of 12 amino acids. Germline V CDR1 and CDR2: WNHNN, SYGVQD (reference sequence). As DNA, the CDR3 is TGCGCCAGCGGGGGACAGTCCCGTGAAGCTTTCTTT. It encodes CASGGQSREAFF.

V is TRBV18 and J is TRBJ2-3; 9 bases agree with TRBD1. The germline gives CDR1 KGHSH, CDR2 LQKENI. The CDR3 has 17 residues. The trim removed 2 bases at V and 1 base at J, leaving 7 bases unmatched. CDR3 loop: CASSPLPQGAGTDTQYF. The CDR3 DNA reads TGTGCCAGCTCACCATTACCACAGGGGGCCGGCACAGATACGCAGTATTTT.

V gene TRBV30 combines with J gene TRBJ2-2; TRBD2 aligns across 8 bases. Losses at the gene ends were 0 bases for V and 0 bases for J; bases not matched to a gene: 3. Germline V lookup: CDR1 GTSNPN, CDR2 SVGIG (reference sequence). This CDR3 comprises 16 residues. The CDR3 DNA is TGTGCCTGGAGTGTACTAGCGGCTACGAACACCGGGGAGCTGTTTTTT. It is translated as CAWSVLAATNTGELFF.

The chain has TRBV5-6 and TRBJ1-2, with 10 bases lining up with TRBD1. Germline-derived CDR1 and CDR2 are SGHDT and YYEEEE. CDR3 size: 15 residues. J lost 3 bases, V lost 4 bases, and 6 bases had no gene match. In DNA form, the CDR3 reads TGTGCCAGCAGCACTAGGACAGGGGGGTACTATGGCTACACCTTC. As protein: CASSTRTGGYYGYTF.

In its sample, this clone was seen once. The chain uses TRBV6-5 and TRBJ1-1, with a weak D call TRBD1 (5 bases). From germline, CDR1 is MNHEY and CDR2 SVGAGI. V was clipped by 6 bases and J by 11 bases, with 13 bases between them. CDR3 length equals 11 residues. The chain's CDR3 is CASSATGYAFF. Written as DNA, the CDR3 is TGTGCCAGCAGCGCTACAGGTTATGCTTTCTTT.